One sample yielded the 6 T cell receptor beta chains listed below, sequenced in a study of T cell changes during pregnancy in multiple sclerosis. The method was immunoSEQ multiplex PCR; TCRdb's version includes in-frame clones alone and lacks a portion of them. The data hold around 71,000 clones, with approximately 90% observed a single time. This material consisted of peripheral blood, taken after pregnancy. These receptors all come from a female donor with multiple sclerosis, enrolled in a pregnancy study.

V gene TRBV9 combines with J gene TRBJ1-2; 10 bases map to TRBD1. The junction had 4 bases not matched to a gene; V was cut back by 0 bases and J by 8 bases. The length of the CDR3 is 14 residues. CDR1 is SGDLS, CDR2 YYNGEE, per germline. CDR3 nucleotides: TGTGCCAGCAGCGTAGCCGGGACAGGGGACGGCTACACCTTC. Its protein is CASSVAGTGDGYTF.

V is TRBV30 and J is TRBJ2-3; TRBD2 might be the D (6 bases). The CDR3 length is 14 residues. V dropped 4 bases and J dropped 0 bases, with 11 bases sitting between them. CDR1 GTSNPN and CDR2 SVGIG come from the germline V gene (reference sequence). The CDR3 DNA follows: TGTGCCTGGAAATCGGGGGTAAGCACAGATACGCAGTATTTT. The encoded protein is CAWKSGVSTDTQYF.

The V and J genes are TRBV7-2 and TRBJ1-1, with 7 positions matching TRBD1. With 4 bases clipped from V and 4 bases from J, the junction kept 6 bases outside the gene matches. The V gene's germline CDR1 is SGHTA and CDR2 FQGNSA. CDR3 length: 14 residues. CDR3 nucleotides: TGTGCCAGCAGCTGGTCAGGGGGGAGCACTGAAGCTTTCTTT. Residues: CASSWSGGSTEAFF.

The genes are TRBV28 and TRBJ1-4, with 9 bases matching TRBD1. The J segment lost 5 bases and the V segment lost 3 bases, leaving 7 bases of the junction unmatched. The CDR3 spans 16 residues. Germline CDR1 is MDHEN and CDR2 is SYDVKM. The CDR3 coding sequence is TGTGCCAGCAGTTTTTCCAGGACAGGGGAAAATGAAAAACTGTTTTTT. Protein product: CASSFSRTGENEKLFF.

This sequence joins TRBV28 and TRBJ2-7, with 8 bases fitting TRBD2. Germline trimming cut 6 bases from V and 2 bases from J; bases unmatched to any gene: 6. The CDR3 is made up of 14 amino acids. Germline CDR1 MDHEN, CDR2 SYDVKM. CDR3 DNA: TGTGCCAGCAGCCAGACTAGCGTAACCTACGAGCAGTACTTC. Amino acid sequence: CASSQTSVTYEQYF.

The rearrangement joins TRBV10-1 to TRBJ1-2, with D possibly matching TRBD1 (5 bases). This CDR3 has 13 residues. Deletions cut 0 bases from V and 7 bases from J, with 9 bases between. Per the germline V gene, CDR1 is WNHNN and CDR2 is SYGVQD (reference sequence). Written as DNA, the CDR3 is TGCGCCAGCAGTGAGTCATTAAGGGGTGGCTACACCTTC. The encoded protein is CASSESLRGGYTF.